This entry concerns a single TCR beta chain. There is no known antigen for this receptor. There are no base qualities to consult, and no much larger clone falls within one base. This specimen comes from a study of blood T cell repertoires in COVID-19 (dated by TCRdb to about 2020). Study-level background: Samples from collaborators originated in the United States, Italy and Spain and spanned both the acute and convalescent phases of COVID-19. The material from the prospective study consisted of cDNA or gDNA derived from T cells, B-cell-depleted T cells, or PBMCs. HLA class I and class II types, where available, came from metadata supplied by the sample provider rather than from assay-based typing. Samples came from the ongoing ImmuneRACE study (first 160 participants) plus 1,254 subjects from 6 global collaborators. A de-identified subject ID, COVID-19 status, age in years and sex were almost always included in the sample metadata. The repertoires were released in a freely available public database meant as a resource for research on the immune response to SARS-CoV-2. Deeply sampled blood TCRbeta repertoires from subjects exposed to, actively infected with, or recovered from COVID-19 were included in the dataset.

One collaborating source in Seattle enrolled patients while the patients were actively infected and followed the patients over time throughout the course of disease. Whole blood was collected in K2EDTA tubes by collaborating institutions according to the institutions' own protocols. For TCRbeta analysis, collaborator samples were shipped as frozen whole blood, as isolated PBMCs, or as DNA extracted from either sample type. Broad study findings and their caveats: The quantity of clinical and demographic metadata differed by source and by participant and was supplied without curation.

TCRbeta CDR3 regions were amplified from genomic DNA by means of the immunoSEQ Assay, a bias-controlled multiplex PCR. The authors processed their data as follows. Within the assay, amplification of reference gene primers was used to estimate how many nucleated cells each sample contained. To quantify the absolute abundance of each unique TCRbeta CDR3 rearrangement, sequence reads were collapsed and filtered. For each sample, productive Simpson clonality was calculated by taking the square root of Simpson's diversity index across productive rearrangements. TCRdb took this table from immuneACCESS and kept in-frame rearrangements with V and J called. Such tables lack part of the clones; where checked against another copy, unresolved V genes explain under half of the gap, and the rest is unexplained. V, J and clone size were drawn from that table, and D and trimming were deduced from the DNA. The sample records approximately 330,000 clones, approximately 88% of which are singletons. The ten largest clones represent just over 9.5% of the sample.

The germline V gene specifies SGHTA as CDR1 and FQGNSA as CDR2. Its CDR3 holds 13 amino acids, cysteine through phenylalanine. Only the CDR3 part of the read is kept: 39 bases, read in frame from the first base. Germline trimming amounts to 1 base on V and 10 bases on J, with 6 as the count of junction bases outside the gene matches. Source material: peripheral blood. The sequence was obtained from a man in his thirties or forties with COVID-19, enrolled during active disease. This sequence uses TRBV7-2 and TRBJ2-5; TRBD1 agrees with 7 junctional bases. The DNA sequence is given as TGTGCCAGCAGCTTAGTGGGGACAGACATCCAGTACTTC. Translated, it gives CASSLVGTDIQYF.